The source of this T cell receptor beta chain is a study of cytomegalovirus exposure and HLA in healthy donors (dated by TCRdb to between 2016 and 2019). With respect to the entire study: An earlier analysis of around 600 of the donors reported 250 to 300 Gb of sequence data and 117 million unique TCR beta sequences from around 200 million T cells. In addition to the first cohort of around 670 subjects, a separate validation cohort of around 110 different subjects was used. Five DR-DQ haplotypes were handled as single units for association and clustering because linkage in the cohort was strong. On average, over 200,000 unique TCR beta nucleotide sequences were sequenced per donor among 398 genotyped donors of the cohort, with around 19% of those sequences being non-productive. Of the roughly 420 genotyped donors, 70% to 90% were placed in the genetic ancestry cluster associated with self-reported Caucasian donors. The number of typed donors differed by locus: 629-630 for A, B, C, DRB1 and DQB1; roughly 510 for DQA1; around 610 for DPA1; and 450 to 480 for DPB1. Donor age, sex, ethnicity and CMV serostatus were compiled together with the repertoire data. In the later analysis, no new phenotypic data were used to find candidate immune exposures; instead, reliance was placed on TCR beta sequences and their occurrence across donors. To study patterns of TCR occurrence, a later analysis re-analyzed previously published TCR beta repertoires from several hundred donors and added high-resolution HLA genotyping. The aim of the study was to test whether cataloging public T cell receptors could identify signatures of past pathogen exposure. An earlier analysis of 450 to 750 of the donors used high-throughput TCR beta sequencing to judge whether each TCR beta V gene segment behaved as functional or pseudogenic. An early release covering just under 650 HLA-typed donors comprised approximately 300 gigabases of sequencing data and approximately 80 million unique TCR sequences. Every repertoire in the discovery cohort had been generated on one and the same sequencing platform. The study used immunosequencing to profile the T cell repertoires of hundreds of subjects and linked those repertoires to cytomegalovirus serostatus. High-throughput TCR immunosequencing, statistical association of individual TCRs with disease status, and machine learning were combined to predict cytomegalovirus infection status. A later genetic analysis used genome-wide SNP genotypes for about three fifths of the roughly 700 donors, treating that subset as a discovery cohort. Both class I and class II loci were covered by HLA typing, at four-digit resolution. Paper-wide results and their limitations: Because some donors lacked HLA typing at each locus, the association tests relied only on the typed subset. A cluster of highly shared sequence variants was judged likely to be a technical artifact of the sequencing pipeline. The presence/absence analyses assumed that sequencing depth was roughly uniform across donors, and that assumption may not be true. While some public TCRs were present in many individuals, most TCR sequences turned up only very rarely across donors. Because counts were too low, seventeen rarely observed V segments, including chromosome 9 orphons, were left out of the earlier analysis of a few hundred of the donors. In an earlier analysis of 587 of the donors, most TCR beta V segments appeared in productive rearrangements about 87% or about 30% of the time, broadly matching IMGT annotations. In vitro tests confirmed that a few of the cytomegalovirus-associated TCR beta chains recognize cytomegalovirus antigens. The classifier was reported to diagnose cytomegalovirus status with high specificity and sensitivity in both the original cohort and the validation cohort. A later analysis found that TCR association rates varied across HLA loci, with DRB1 alleles showing the most associated TCRs and HLA-C alleles the fewest. The only immune exposure information available for the cohort was CMV serostatus. A further reported finding was that TCR beta sequences accurately predicted the HLA-A and HLA-B alleles for most subjects in the first cohort. V-gene and J-gene trimming of TCR beta chains was associated with a missense DCLRE1C variant in a later genetic analysis, and the association was replicated in an independent cohort. Correlated functional status among segregating V segments might reflect linkage disequilibrium, but an unknown experimental factor could not be ruled out. In a later analysis, some 18,000 TCR beta sequences were associated with specific HLA alleles at a false discovery rate of 0.05. Most CMV-associated TCR beta chains appeared to be HLA-restricted in a later analysis, and the HLA associations seemed to be driven largely by CMV exposure. The authors suggested that the approach could potentially be generalized to other disease states and immunological phenotypes. The cohort was sequenced for TCR beta chains only, and without alpha or paired-chain data the features that could be detected were limited. A total of roughly 160 TCR beta chains were listed by the study as associated with cytomegalovirus. A later analysis reported that several top co-occurrence clusters appeared linked to parvovirus B19, influenza, CMV and Epstein-Barr virus. Compared with the approximately 720-donor mean, donors in an Asian-associated ancestry cluster had fewer N-insertions in productive TCRs, according to a later genetic analysis. Some IMGT-functional V segments, including TRBV6-2 and TRBV6-3, could not be distinguished by the 87-base-pair reads and were therefore excluded. Strong co-occurrence of HLA alleles, especially DR and DQ, made assigning TCR associations to individual alleles difficult. A later analysis found that HLA-associated TCR beta chains were more clonally expanded and had lower generation probabilities than equally common non-associated chains.

The cohort comprised some 680 healthy bone marrow donors. At the time of sampling, all cohort members were nominally healthy, though unrecorded immune exposures were likely present. The donor was CMV seronegative and was included in the group of 352 seronegative cohort members. Each donor provided a peripheral blood sample, and peripheral blood mononuclear cells were used for TCR beta sequencing. The Qiagen DNeasy Blood Extraction Kit was used to extract genomic DNA from the blood cell samples. A note on this clone: Its antigen is unknown. Base-call qualities are not available, and no considerably larger clone is one nucleotide away.

From the germline V gene, CDR1 is SGHTA and CDR2 is FQGNSA. V loses 5 bases, J loses 6 bases, and the germline ends lie 29 bases apart. Including the terminal cysteine and phenylalanine, the CDR3 comprises 19 residues. CDR3 DNA is the only sequence kept; it has 57 bases, read in frame from the first base. Library construction relied on the immunoSEQ multiplex PCR assay. For the multiplex PCR, a mixture combining 60 forward primers for TCR Vbeta segments and 13 reverse primers for TCR Jbeta segments was used. The CDR3 region of rearranged TCR beta genes was amplified from genomic DNA by a multiplex PCR assay. On the Illumina HiSeq System, the amplified TCR beta libraries were sequenced as 87-base-pair reads. The study's processing was this. A later analysis counted tens of millions of unique TCR beta chains across the 650 to 800 repertoires, and approximately 11 million of these chains were shared by at least two donors. To remove PCR and sequencing errors, raw reads were error-corrected and collapsed into unique sequences using a nearest-neighbor algorithm that merged closely related sequences. CDR3 sequences were aligned to IMGT reference sequences to assign V, D and J gene segments. Each retained sequence needed at least a six-nucleotide match to both a V gene segment and a J gene segment. A rearrangement counted as productive if the CDR3 had no stop codons and remained in frame with V and J, and every other rearrangement counted as non-productive. CDR3 was defined according to IMGT convention as the region running from the second conserved V-encoded cysteine to the conserved J-encoded phenylalanine. In an earlier analysis of 500 to 650 of the donors, sequences lacking an unambiguous match to a single V gene segment were excluded. An earlier analysis of 500 to 600 of the donors classified V segments as functional when productive rearrangements were above 56.7% and as segregating when the standard deviation between donors was above 5%. To diagnose cytomegalovirus status from the catalog of TCR beta chain sequences, a statistical classification framework was built. In a later analysis, V and J genes were assigned by comparing TCR nucleotide sequences against IMGT/GENE-DB human TR gene sequences. Using the TCRdist pipeline, a later analysis assigned CDR3 sequences along with most-parsimonious VDJ recombination scenarios. A later analysis defined each TCR beta chain by its CDR3 amino acid sequence plus V-gene family, and excluded reads lacking a unique V-gene family. In a later analysis, 550 to 650 highly shared, low-generation-probability nucleotide sequences were removed to address suspected cross-contamination and a sequencing artifact. In a later analysis, a clonal expansion index was calculated for each public chain from normalized within-repertoire ranks of inferred template counts. In a later analysis, generation probabilities were computed with a VDJ recombination model fitted to out-of-frame rearrangements, and the resulting probabilities were checked against IGoR. In a later analysis, hypergeometric tests were used to score TCR-TCR, TCR-HLA and TCR-CMV co-occurrence, with a repertoire-size bias correction applied to TCR pairs. In a later analysis, false discovery rates were estimated by permuting HLA or CMV assignments 20 times. A later analysis grouped co-occurring TCRs with DBSCAN, adding TCRdist sequence similarity when clustering within HLA-allele-positive subsets. Co-occurrence clustering excluded repertoires with fewer than 30,000 or more than 120,000 public chains, plus five with anomalous nucleotide sharing. TCRdb took over this immuneACCESS table, retaining in-frame rearrangements with V and J assigned. Such tables are incomplete; in checked studies, under half of the missing clones stem from an unresolved V gene, and the remainder is unexplained. That table furnishes V, J and clone size, whereas the DNA furnished D and trimming. This sample holds roughly 110,000 clones; 82% were observed only once. The top ten constitute 2.5% of the sample.

This clonotype originated in a woman aged 18-29 years in good health and CMV-seronegative. The sample comprised PBMCs. The chain was built from TRBV7-2 and TRBJ2-1, with a tentative D gene TRBD2 over 6 matching bases. The sequenced DNA is TGTGCCAGCAGCCGTAGGTGGGGGGACTCTCTAGCGTACCTCAATGAGCAGTTCTTC. This codes for CASSRRWGDSLAYLNEQFF.